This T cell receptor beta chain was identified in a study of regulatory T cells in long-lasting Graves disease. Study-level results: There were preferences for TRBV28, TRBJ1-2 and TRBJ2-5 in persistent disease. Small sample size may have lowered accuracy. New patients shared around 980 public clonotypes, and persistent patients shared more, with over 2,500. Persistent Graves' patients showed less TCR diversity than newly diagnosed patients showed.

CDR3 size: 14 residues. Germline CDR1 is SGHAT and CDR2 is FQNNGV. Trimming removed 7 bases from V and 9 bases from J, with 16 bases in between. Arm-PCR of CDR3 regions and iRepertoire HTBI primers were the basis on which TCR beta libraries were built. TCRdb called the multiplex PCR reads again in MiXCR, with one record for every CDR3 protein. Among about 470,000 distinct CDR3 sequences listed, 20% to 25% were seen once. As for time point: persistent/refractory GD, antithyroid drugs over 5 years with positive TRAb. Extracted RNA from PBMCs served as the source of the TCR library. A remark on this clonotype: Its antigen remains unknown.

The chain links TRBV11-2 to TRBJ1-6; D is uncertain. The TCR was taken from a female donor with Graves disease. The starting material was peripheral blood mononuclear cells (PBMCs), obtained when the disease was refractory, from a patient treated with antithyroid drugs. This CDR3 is CASTAIRALSPLHF. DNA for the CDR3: TGTGCCAGCACAGCGATCCGGGCTCTTTCACCCCTCCACTTT.